The 9 T cell receptor beta chains given below trace back to one sample, sequenced in a study of Graves' ophthalmopathy and Graves' hyperthyroidism listed by TCRdb under 2018. TCRdb records Illumina HiSeq 2000 as the sequencer. For repertoire sequencing, the TCR beta CDR3 regions were amplified from RNA transcripts. The first round of RT-PCR was done with HTBI primers and the Qiagen OneStep RT-PCR kit, and was followed by a second round of multiplex PCR, then size selection and purification. In-frame beta chains were kept once TCRdb had trimmed the public reads at Q25 with fastp and called clones with MiXCR. Duplicate CDR3 protein sequences are folded into a single record with the most common DNA and genes. The sample records about 740,000 distinct CDR3 sequences, approximately 40% of which are singletons. The ten largest clones capture approximately 46% of the sample. The sample taken for sequencing was peripheral blood. The receptor source for this set is an adult man with Graves' ophthalmopathy.

Remarks on this clonotype: This sequence may be a read error, since a much larger clone differs from it by one base. The chain links TRBV19 to TRBJ2-5; D gene unclear. Germline V gene lookup returns CDR1 LNHDA and CDR2 SQIVND (reference sequence). This CDR3 contains 13 residues. The CDR3 spells CATATEYQGTQYF. The CDR3 bases are TGTGCCACCGCCACTGAGTACCAAGGGACCCAGTACTTC.

There are many counts of this clonotype. The V and J genes are TRBV6-5 and TRBJ1-1; tentatively, D is TRBD1 (5 bases). The CDR3 consists of 12 residues. Germline V gene sequence: CDR1 MNHEY, CDR2 SVGAGI. The V end lost 6 bases, the J end lost 4 bases, and 9 bases lay between the germline ends. The CDR3 here is CASRAGSTEAFF. CDR3 nucleotide sequence: TGTGCCAGCAGAGCAGGGTCCACTGAAGCTTTCTTT.

This clonotype showed up just once. The chain recombines TRBV29-1 with TRBJ2-5, with 7 bases matching TRBD1. V was pared by 8 bases and J by 1 base, with 4 bases of the junction left unmatched. Germline V gene sequence: CDR1 SQVTM, CDR2 ANQGSEA. The CDR3 runs 12 residues. The CDR3 loop is CSQGTAQETQYF. CDR3 bases: TGCAGCCAAGGGACAGCCCAAGAGACCCAGTACTTC.

This clonotype was observed many times. This chain connects TRBV7-9 to TRBJ1-5, with a possible D match to TRBD1 (6 bases). CDR1 is SEHNR and CDR2 is FQNEAQ in the germline V gene (reference sequence). Deletions cut 2 bases from V and 4 bases from J, with 12 bases between. This CDR3 spans 15 amino acids. For the CDR3, the DNA is TGTGCCAGCAGCTTATCCGGGGGCATAAATCAGCCCCAGCATTTT. Its translation: CASSLSGGINQPQHF.

This clonotype showed up just a few times. J is TRBJ1-5 and V is TRBV20-1; D not resolved. This CDR3 has 13 amino acids. Germline V lookup: CDR1 DFQATT, CDR2 SNEGSKA (reference sequence). Trimming removed 1 base at V and 9 bases at J, with 13 bases between. CDR3 sequence (DNA): TGCAGTGCTAGAGTATCGGGGTTGGGGCCCCAGCATTTT. Translation: CSARVSGLGPQHF.

The chain carries TRBV9 and TRBJ2-7; D is uncertain. Trimming shortened V by 4 bases and J by 3 bases, and 14 bases separated the two germline ends. The CDR3 length is 14 residues. CDR1 is SGDLS and CDR2 is YYNGEE in the germline V gene. CDR3 sequence: CASSQDIRRYEQYF. In DNA, the CDR3 is TGTGCCAGCAGCCAAGATATCCGGCGCTACGAGCAGTACTTC.

V and J are TRBV25-1 and TRBJ1-2, with TRBD1 matching over 7 bases. The CDR3 has 15 amino acids. Germline V gene data show CDR1 as MGHDK and CDR2 as SYGVNS. J gave up 5 bases and V 5 bases, and 11 bases lay outside the gene matches. CDR3 loop: CASSYDRQGLYGYTF. In DNA form, the CDR3 reads TGTGCCAGCAGTTACGACCGACAGGGACTTTATGGCTACACCTTC.

Points on this clonotype: Likely a read error: the CDR3 ends without its conserved phenylalanine or tryptophan. This chain joins TRBV25-1 and TRBJ2-5, with D perhaps given as TRBD1 or TRBD2 (5 bases each). V lost 8 bases, J lost 6 bases, and 13 bases lay in between. The CDR3 is made up of 12 amino acids. Germline V CDR1 and CDR2: MGHDK, SYGVNS. The CDR3 DNA reads as TGTGCCAGCCGGGACCAGGGAAAGACCCAGTACATC. Amino acid sequence: CASRDQGKTQYI.

This chain connects TRBV7-9 to TRBJ1-2, with a tentative D call TRBD1 (6 bases). CDR1 and CDR2 (germline): SEHNR, FQNEAQ (reference sequence). There are 14 residues in the CDR3. Trimming removed 7 bases from V and 5 bases from J, with 17 bases in between. CDR3 nucleotide sequence: TGTGCCAGCACCGTCCAGGACAGTTTTTATGGCTACACCTTC. This translates into CASTVQDSFYGYTF.